A single sample gave rise to the 8 T cell receptor beta chains below, sequenced in a study of T cell responses to AZD1222 COVID-19 vaccine. Sequencing was performed with immunoSEQ multiplex PCR; in TCRdb, only in-frame clones are kept and a portion is missing. The data contain more than 55,000 clones, 65% to 80% of them singletons. Sequencing used peripheral blood, obtained 28 days after the second AZD1222 dose. These receptors originate from an adult who received the AZD1222 COVID-19 vaccine.

In its sample, this clone was seen once. The chain combines TRBV19 with TRBJ2-2; D might be TRBD1 (5 bases). V lost 6 bases, J lost 0 bases, and 14 bases lay in between. The CDR3 is made up of 16 amino acids. CDR1 is LNHDA and CDR2 is SQIVND in the germline V gene (reference sequence). This CDR3 is CASRVTATANTGELFF. The CDR3 DNA reads TGTGCCAGTAGAGTAACCGCGACAGCGAACACCGGGGAGCTGTTTTTT.

This sequence joins TRBV19 and TRBJ1-5; D gene ambiguous. This CDR3 contains 14 residues. Germline V gene sequence: CDR1 LNHDA, CDR2 SQIVND (reference sequence). The ends were cut back, 3 bases at V and 0 bases at J, with 6 bases in the middle. CDR3 loop: CASSIGNSNQPQHF. The DNA of the CDR3 is TGTGCCAGTAGTATCGGTAATAGCAATCAGCCCCAGCATTTT.

This clone showed up just once. DNA of the CDR3: TGTGCCAGCAGCCATTTCGACAGGGTGGACTATGGCTACACCTTC. It translates to CASSHFDRVDYGYTF. This chain uses TRBV3-1 (or the pseudogene TRBV3-2) with TRBJ1-2; TRBD1 agrees at 7 bases. CDR1 and CDR2 from the germline V gene are LGHDT and YNNKEL (reference sequence). Germline trimming cut 3 bases from V and 3 bases from J; bases unmatched to any gene: 7. This CDR3 is 15 amino acids long.

This sequence joins TRBV18 and TRBJ2-2, with 9 positions matching TRBD1. Germline-derived CDR1 and CDR2 are KGHSH and LQKENI. Losses at the gene ends were 5 bases for V and 6 bases for J; bases not matched to a gene: 10. This CDR3 has 16 residues. CDR3 in amino acids: CASSSDRGSRPGELFF. The CDR3 nucleotides are TGTGCCAGCTCATCGGACAGGGGAAGTAGACCCGGGGAGCTGTTTTTT.

J is TRBJ2-3 and V is TRBV12-3 or TRBV12-4; D is ambiguous. Deletions cut 5 bases from V and 3 bases from J, with 3 bases between. This CDR3 is built from 11 residues. The CDR3 sequence is CASSETDTQYF. The CDR3 nucleotides read TGTGCCAGCAGTGAGACAGATACGCAGTATTTT.

V and J are TRBV18 and TRBJ1-1; no clear D gene. From germline, CDR1 is KGHSH and CDR2 LQKENI. The V and J ends lost 2 bases and 3 bases respectively, with 7 bases between them. This CDR3 has 13 amino acids. CDR3 nucleotide sequence: TGTGCCAGCTCACCATTGGAGGACACTGAAGCTTTCTTT. This sequence encodes CASSPLEDTEAFF.

The genes are TRBV7-2 and TRBJ1-1; 7 bases line up with TRBD1. CDR3 size: 16 residues. The germline V gene encodes CDR1 SGHTA and CDR2 FQGNSA. The trim removed 4 bases at V and 0 bases at J, leaving 8 bases unmatched. CDR3 loop: CASSSTRGGMNTEAFF. The CDR3 DNA reads as TGTGCCAGCAGCTCCACCAGGGGGGGCATGAACACTGAAGCTTTCTTT.

The chain links TRBV10-2 to TRBJ1-6; the D gene is possibly TRBD1 (5 bases). Trimming cost V 0 bases and J 6 bases, with 12 bases left between them. Looked up from germline, CDR1 is WSHSY and CDR2 is SAAADI. This CDR3 contains 16 residues. The CDR3 loop reads CASSESGGRGNSPLHF. DNA for the CDR3: TGCGCCAGCAGTGAGTCCGGGGGAAGGGGTAATTCACCCCTCCACTTT.